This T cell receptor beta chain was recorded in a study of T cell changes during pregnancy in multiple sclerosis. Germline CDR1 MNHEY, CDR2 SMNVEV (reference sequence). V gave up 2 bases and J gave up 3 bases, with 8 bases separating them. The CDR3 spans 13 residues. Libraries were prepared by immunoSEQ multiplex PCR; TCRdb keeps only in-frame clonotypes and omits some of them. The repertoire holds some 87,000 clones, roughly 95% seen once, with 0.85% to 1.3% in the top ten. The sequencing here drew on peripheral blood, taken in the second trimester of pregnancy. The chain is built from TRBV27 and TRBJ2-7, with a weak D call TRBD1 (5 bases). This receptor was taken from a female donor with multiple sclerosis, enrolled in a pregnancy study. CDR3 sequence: CASSLQGYYEQYF. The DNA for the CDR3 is TGTGCCAGCAGTTTACAGGGTTACTACGAGCAGTACTTC.